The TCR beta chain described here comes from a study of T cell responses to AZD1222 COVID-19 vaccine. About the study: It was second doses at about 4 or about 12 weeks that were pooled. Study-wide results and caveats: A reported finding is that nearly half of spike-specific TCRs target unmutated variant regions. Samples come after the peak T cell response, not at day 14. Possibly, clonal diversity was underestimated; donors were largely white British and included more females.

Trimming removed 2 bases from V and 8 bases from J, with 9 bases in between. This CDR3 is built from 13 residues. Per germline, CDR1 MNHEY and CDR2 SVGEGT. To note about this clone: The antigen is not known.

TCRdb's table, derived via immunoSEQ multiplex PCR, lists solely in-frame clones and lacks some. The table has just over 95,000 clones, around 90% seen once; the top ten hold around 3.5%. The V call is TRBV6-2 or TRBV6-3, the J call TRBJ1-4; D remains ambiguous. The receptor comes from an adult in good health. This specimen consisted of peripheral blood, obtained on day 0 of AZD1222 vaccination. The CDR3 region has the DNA TGTGCCAGCAGTTACCGGAATCGCGAAAAACTGTTTTTT. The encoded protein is CASSYRNREKLFF.